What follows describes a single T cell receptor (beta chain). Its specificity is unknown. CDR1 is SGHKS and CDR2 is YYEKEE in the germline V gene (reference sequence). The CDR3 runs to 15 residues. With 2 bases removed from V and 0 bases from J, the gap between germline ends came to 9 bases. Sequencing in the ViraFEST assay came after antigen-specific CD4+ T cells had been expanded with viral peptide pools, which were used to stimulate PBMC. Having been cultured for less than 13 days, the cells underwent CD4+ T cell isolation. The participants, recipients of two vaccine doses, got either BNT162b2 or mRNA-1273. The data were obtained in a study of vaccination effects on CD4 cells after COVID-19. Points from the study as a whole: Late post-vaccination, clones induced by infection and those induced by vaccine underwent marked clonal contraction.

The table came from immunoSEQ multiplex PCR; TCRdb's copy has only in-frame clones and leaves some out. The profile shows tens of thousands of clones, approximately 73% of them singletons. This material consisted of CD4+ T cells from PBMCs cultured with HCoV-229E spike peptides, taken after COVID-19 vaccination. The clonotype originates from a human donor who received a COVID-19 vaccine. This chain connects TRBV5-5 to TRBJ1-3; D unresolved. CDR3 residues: CASSLRRSSGNTIYF. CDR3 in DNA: TGTGCCAGCAGCTTACGCCGGAGCTCTGGAAACACCATATATTTT.